A single sample is the source of the 16 T cell receptor beta chains below, sequenced in a study of blood T cell repertoires in COVID-19. The assay was immunoSEQ multiplex PCR, and TCRdb's table has in-frame clones only and misses some. Among about 130,000 clones listed, about 93% were seen once. The sequenced material came from peripheral blood. Source of these receptors: a man aged 50 or older with COVID-19, enrolled during active disease.

The chain couples TRBV19 to TRBJ2-7, with a weak D call TRBD1 (5 bases). Trimming removed 7 bases from V and 1 base from J, with 8 bases in between. CDR1 is LNHDA and CDR2 is SQIVND in the germline V gene (reference sequence). This CDR3 is built from 12 residues. DNA of the CDR3: TGTGCCAGTAAAGGGGTGTCCTACGAGCAGTACGTC. Protein sequence: CASKGVSYEQYV.

In its sample, this clone was seen a few times. The chain uses TRBV30 and TRBJ1-2, with D possibly matching TRBD1 (5 bases). The CDR3 totals 12 residues. Trimming took off 7 bases at V and 4 bases at J, with 13 bases between the two ends. The V gene's germline CDR1 is GTSNPN and CDR2 SVGIG (reference sequence). CDR3: CALGGEVYGYTF. In DNA form, the CDR3 reads TGTGCCTTGGGGGGGGAGGTCTATGGCTACACCTTC.

The chain joins TRBV30 to TRBJ1-3; TRBD1 matches at 9 bases. The CDR3 contains 15 residues. The V and J ends lost 5 bases and 4 bases, in that order; junction bases with no gene match: 9. Germline V gene lookup returns CDR1 GTSNPN and CDR2 SVGIG (reference sequence). CDR3 DNA sequence: TGTGCCTGGGCCCCTGACAGGGGGGCAGGAAACACCATATATTTT. Its protein is CAWAPDRGAGNTIYF. Supplemented by reference TRBV30 and TRBJ1-3, the full variable domain reads SQTIHQWPATLVQPVGSPLSLECTVEGTSNPNLYWYRQAAGRGLQLLFYSVGIGQISSEVPQNLSASRPQDRQFILSSKKLLLSDSGFYLCAWAPDRGAGNTIYFGEGSWLTVV.

The CDR3 nucleotides are TGTGCCAGCAGCACGACCGGGACAGCCACAGATACGCAGTATTTT. This gives the protein CASSTTGTATDTQYF. The V gene is TRBV5-6, the J gene TRBJ2-3; TRBD1 aligns across 7 bases. The CDR3 covers 15 residues. From germline, CDR1 is SGHDT and CDR2 YYEEEE. The J segment lost 2 bases and the V segment lost 4 bases, leaving 7 bases of the junction unmatched.

The chain combines TRBV2 with TRBJ2-3; D perhaps matches TRBD1 (7 bases). This CDR3 region has 14 residues. Per the germline V gene, CDR1 is SNHLY and CDR2 is FYNNEI. Trimming shortened V by 10 bases and J by 0 bases, and 14 bases separated the two germline ends. The CDR3 sequence is CATMTGTSTDTQYF. CDR3 DNA sequence: TGTGCCACCATGACAGGGACTAGCACAGATACGCAGTATTTT.

V and J are TRBV3-1 (or the pseudogene TRBV3-2) and TRBJ1-1; D gene ambiguous. Germline CDR1 LGHDT, CDR2 YNNKEL (reference sequence). The CDR3 length is 13 residues. V lost 6 bases and J 2 bases, leaving 10 bases between the germline ends. The CDR3 coding sequence is TGTGCCAGCAGTCCCGGAGTCAACACTGAAGCTTTCTTT. Translating it yields CASSPGVNTEAFF.

The table lists this clone with a count of one. This specimen includes other DNA sequences encoding the same CDR3. J is TRBJ1-5 and V is TRBV6-2 or TRBV6-3; D may be TRBD1 (6 bases). V gave up 2 bases and J gave up 4 bases, with 12 bases separating them. CDR3 length equals 15 residues. Germline loops: CDR1 MNHEY, CDR2 SVGEGT. The CDR3 sequence is CASSYGGAGNQPQHF. CDR3 bases: TGTGCCAGCAGTTACGGGGGGGCTGGGAATCAGCCCCAGCATTTT.

The chain recombines TRBV7-2 with TRBJ2-2; no clear D. CDR1 is SGHTA and CDR2 is FQGNSA in the germline V gene. Trimming cost V 1 base and J 5 bases, with 11 bases left between them. This CDR3 has 15 amino acids. Here the CDR3 reads CASSLGRRETGELFF. The CDR3 DNA reads TGTGCCAGCAGCTTAGGTAGAAGAGAAACCGGGGAGCTGTTTTTT.

The CDR3 DNA reads as TGTGCCAGCAACCGGGAATACGAGCAGTACTTC. Amino acids: CASNREYEQYF. The gene calls are TRBV28 and TRBJ2-7; tentative D call: TRBD2 (5 bases). Germline loops: CDR1 MDHEN, CDR2 SYDVKM. The CDR3 contains 11 residues. V lost 7 bases to trimming and J lost 4 bases, with 8 bases between them.

The rearrangement uses TRBV28 and TRBJ2-7; 15 bases align to TRBD2. From germline, CDR1 is MDHEN and CDR2 SYDVKM. The CDR3 loop spans 16 amino acids. V shed 4 bases and J 4 bases; nucleotides not matched to a gene: 5. The CDR3 sequence: CASSSMGTSGRYEQYV. The CDR3, as DNA: TGTGCCAGCAGTTCCATGGGGACTAGCGGGAGGTACGAGCAGTACGTC.

This chain connects TRBV28 to TRBJ1-3; D not certain. Germline CDR1 MDHEN, CDR2 SYDVKM. Deletions cut 4 bases from V and 4 bases from J, with 2 bases between. The CDR3 loop spans 11 amino acids. CDR3 in amino acids: CASSSGNTIYF. CDR3 nucleotides: TGTGCCAGCAGTTCAGGAAACACCATATATTTT. Supplemented by reference TRBV28 and TRBJ1-3, the full variable domain reads DVKVTQSSRYLVKRTGEKVFLECVQDMDHENMFWYRQDPGLGLRLIYFSYDVKMKEKGDIPEGYSVSREKKERFSLILESASTNQTSMYLCASSSGNTIYFGEGSWLTVV.

This chain uses TRBV3-1 (or the pseudogene TRBV3-2) with TRBJ2-3; 8 bases line up with TRBD2. With V trimmed by 5 bases and J by 3 bases, 4 bases remained unmatched. The length of the CDR3 is 14 residues. Germline CDR1 reads LGHDT; CDR2 reads YNNKEL (reference sequence). The CDR3 nucleotides are TGTGCCAGCAGCATAGCGGGACCTACAGATACGCAGTATTTT. Amino acid sequence: CASSIAGPTDTQYF.

The chain uses TRBV19 and TRBJ2-4; D ambiguous. The V end was cut by 2 bases, the J end by 6 bases, with 11 bases between. Germline assignment: CDR1 LNHDA and CDR2 SQIVND (reference sequence). The CDR3 is 14 residues long. As DNA, the CDR3 is TGTGCCAGTAGTATAAGGAATCAGGCAAACATTCAGTACTTC. It translates to CASSIRNQANIQYF.

The V and J genes are TRBV3-1 (or the pseudogene TRBV3-2) and TRBJ2-2, with D maybe TRBD2 (6 bases). The CDR3 consists of 13 residues. CDR1 and CDR2 from the germline V gene are LGHDT and YNNKEL (reference sequence). V was cut by 11 bases and J by 1 base, with 11 bases left in between. In nucleotides, the CDR3 is TGTGCCGCGGGCGGGGAGAACACCGGGGAGCTGTTTTTT. It specifies CAAGGENTGELFF.

The chain uses TRBV11-1 and TRBJ2-1; no definite D call. This CDR3 contains 15 residues. Germline CDR1 reads SGHAT; CDR2 reads FQDESV (reference sequence). With 5 bases removed from V and 7 bases from J, the gap between germline ends came to 18 bases. The CDR3 region is CASSPLLVVVNEQFF. CDR3 nucleotides: TGTGCCAGCAGCCCCCTGCTCGTGGTAGTTAATGAGCAGTTCTTC.

This clone was detected only once. J is TRBJ2-1 and V is TRBV27, with a tentative D call TRBD2 (6 bases). This CDR3 spans 16 amino acids. Germline CDR1 MNHEY, CDR2 SMNVEV (reference sequence). Trimming pared 4 bases from V and 7 bases from J, leaving 20 bases between. The CDR3 loop reads CASSWGTGTSNNEQFF. In DNA, the CDR3 is TGTGCCAGCAGTTGGGGTACTGGGACTTCCAATAATGAGCAGTTCTTC.